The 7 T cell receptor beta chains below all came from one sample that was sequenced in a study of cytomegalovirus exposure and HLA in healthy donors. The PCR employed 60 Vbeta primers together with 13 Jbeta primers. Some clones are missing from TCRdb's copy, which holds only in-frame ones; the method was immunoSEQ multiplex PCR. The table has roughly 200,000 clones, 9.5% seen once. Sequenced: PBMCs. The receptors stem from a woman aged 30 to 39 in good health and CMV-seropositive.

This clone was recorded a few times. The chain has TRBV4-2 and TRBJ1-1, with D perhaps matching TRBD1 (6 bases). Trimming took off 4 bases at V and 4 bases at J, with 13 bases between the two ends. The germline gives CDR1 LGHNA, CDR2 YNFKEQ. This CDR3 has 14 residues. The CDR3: CASSPLQGPTEAFF. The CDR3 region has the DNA TGTGCCAGCAGCCCACTACAGGGACCCACTGAAGCTTTCTTT.

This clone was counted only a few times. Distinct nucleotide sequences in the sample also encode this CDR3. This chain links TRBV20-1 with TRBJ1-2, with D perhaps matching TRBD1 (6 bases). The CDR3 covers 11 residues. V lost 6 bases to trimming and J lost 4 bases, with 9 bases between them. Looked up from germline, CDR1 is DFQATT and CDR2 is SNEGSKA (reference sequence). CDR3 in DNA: TGCAGTGCCAGGGGCGCCTATGGCTACACCTTC. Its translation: CSARGAYGYTF.

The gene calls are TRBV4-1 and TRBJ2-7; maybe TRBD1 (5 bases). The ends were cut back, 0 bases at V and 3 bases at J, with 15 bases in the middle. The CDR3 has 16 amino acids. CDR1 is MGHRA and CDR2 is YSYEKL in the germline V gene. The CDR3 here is CASSQDRTRQIYEQYF. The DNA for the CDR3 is TGCGCCAGCAGCCAAGATAGGACAAGGCAGATCTACGAGCAGTACTTC.

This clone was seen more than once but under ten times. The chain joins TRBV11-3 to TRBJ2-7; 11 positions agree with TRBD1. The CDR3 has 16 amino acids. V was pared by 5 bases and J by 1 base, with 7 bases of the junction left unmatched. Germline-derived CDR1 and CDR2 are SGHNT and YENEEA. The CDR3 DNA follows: TGTGCCAGCAGCCCGGGCGGGACAGGGGGGTCCTACGAGCAGTACTTC. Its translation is CASSPGGTGGSYEQYF.

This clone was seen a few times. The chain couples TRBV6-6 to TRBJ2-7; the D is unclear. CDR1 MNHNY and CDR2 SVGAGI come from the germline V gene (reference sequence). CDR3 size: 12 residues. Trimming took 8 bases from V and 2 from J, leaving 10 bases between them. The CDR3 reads CASGRLTYEQYF. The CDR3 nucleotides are TGTGCCAGCGGTCGGTTAACCTACGAGCAGTACTTC.

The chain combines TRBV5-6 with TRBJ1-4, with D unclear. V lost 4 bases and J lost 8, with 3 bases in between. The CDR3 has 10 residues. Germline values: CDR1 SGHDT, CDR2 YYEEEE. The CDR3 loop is CASSLEKLFF. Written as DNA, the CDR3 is TGTGCCAGCAGCCTGGAAAAACTGTTTTTT. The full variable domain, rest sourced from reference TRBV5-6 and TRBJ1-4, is DAGVTQSPTHLIKTRGQQVTLRCSPKSGHDTVSWYQQALGQGPQFIFQYYEEEERQRGNFPDRFSGHQFPNYSSELNVNALLLGDSALYLCASSLEKLFFGSGTQLSVL.

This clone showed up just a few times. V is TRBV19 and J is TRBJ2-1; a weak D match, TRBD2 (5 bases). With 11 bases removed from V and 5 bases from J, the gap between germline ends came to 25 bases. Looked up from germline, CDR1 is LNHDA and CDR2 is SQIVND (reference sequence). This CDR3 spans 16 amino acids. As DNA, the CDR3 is TGTGCCGTAGCTGTATCCGGGGTTCGTGGGAACAATGAGCAGTTCTTC. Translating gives CAVAVSGVRGNNEQFF.